This passage covers 9 T cell receptor beta chains from one sample sequenced in a study of blood T cells in healthy people across ages. Combining a sample-barcoded 5' primer with a J-beta primer mix, a second PCR ran for about 7 to 12 cycles. TCRdb reprocessed the 5' RACE reads with MiXCR, giving one entry per CDR3 protein. This table has some 1.4 million distinct CDR3 sequences, around 39% appearing once. The sample was blood. All receptors come from a woman under 30 in good health.

The chain links TRBV6-1 to TRBJ2-5, with D unclear. The CDR3 consists of 14 residues. Germline V lookup: CDR1 MNHNS, CDR2 SASEGT. V lost 4 bases and J lost 11, with 20 bases in between. As DNA, the CDR3 is TGTGCCAGCAGTGGATGGCTACTCCCTAAAGAGCAGTACTTC. Amino acid sequence: CASSGWLLPKEQYF.

The chain is built from TRBV11-1 and TRBJ2-1; D is tentatively TRBD1 or TRBD2 (5 bases each). The CDR3 runs 16 residues. Trimming stripped 5 bases from V and 7 bases from J, with 21 bases between. Germline V gives CDR1 SGHAT, CDR2 FQDESV (reference sequence). The CDR3 is CASSPGPLEEWNEQFF. The CDR3 DNA follows: TGTGCCAGCAGCCCGGGACCCTTAGAAGAGTGGAATGAGCAGTTCTTC. The full variable domain, rest sourced from reference TRBV11-1 and TRBJ2-1, is EAEVAQSPRYKITEKSQAVAFWCDPISGHATLYWYRQILGQGPELLVQFQDESVVDDSQLPKDRFSAERLKGVDSTLKIQPAELGDSAMYLCASSPGPLEEWNEQFFGPGTRLTVL.

The chain has TRBV7-9 and TRBJ2-4; 7 nucleotides agree with TRBD1. CDR3 length: 17 residues. Germline values: CDR1 SEHNR, CDR2 FQNEAQ (reference sequence). The V and J ends lost 4 bases and 0 bases, in that order; junction bases with no gene match: 9. The CDR3 nucleotides read TGTGCCAGCAGCTACCGGGACAGAGTTTTAGCCAAAAACATTCAGTACTTC. Amino acids: CASSYRDRVLAKNIQYF.

V and J are TRBV5-1 and TRBJ1-5; D unclear. Germline V lookup: CDR1 SGHRS, CDR2 YFSETQ. CDR3 length equals 11 residues. The V gene lost 9 bases and the J gene lost 7 bases, with 11 bases spanning the gap. The CDR3 coding sequence is TGCGCCATCCCGACCGGGCAGCCCCAGCATTTT. As protein: CAIPTGQPQHF.

The chain combines TRBV4-2 with TRBJ2-7; 7 nucleotides align to TRBD2. This CDR3 comprises 14 residues. The V gene end was trimmed by 2 bases and the J gene end by 3 bases; junction bases not matched to a gene: 4. The germline CDR1 and CDR2 sequences are LGHNA and YNFKEQ. The CDR3 DNA sequence: TGTGCCAGCAGCCAAATGGCTAGCGGCTACGAGCAGTACTTC. The encoded protein is CASSQMASGYEQYF.

This clonotype was counted between two and nine times. The chain uses TRBV9 and TRBJ2-7; 12 bases line up with TRBD2. V was clipped by 0 bases and J by 5 bases; unmatched bases: 3. CDR1 is SGDLS, CDR2 YYNGEE, per germline. The CDR3 is 15 amino acids. The CDR3 nucleotides read TGTGCCAGCAGCGTAGGAACTAGCGGGGGGCACGAGCAGTACTTC. Amino acid sequence: CASSVGTSGGHEQYF. The full variable domain, rest sourced from reference TRBV9 and TRBJ2-7, is DSGVTQTPKHLITATGQRVTLRCSPRSGDLSVYWYQQSLDQGLQFLIQYYNGEERAKGNILERFSAQQFPDLHSELNLSSLELGDSALYFCASSVGTSGGHEQYFGPGTRLTVT.

The J gene is TRBJ1-1, the V gene TRBV27; D possibly corresponds to TRBD1 (6 bases). V was cut by 3 bases and J by 0 bases, with 14 bases left in between. The germline CDR1 and CDR2 sequences are MNHEY and SMNVEV (reference sequence). This CDR3 is 16 amino acids long. The CDR3 sequence: CASSLLGGVLNTEAFF. The DNA of the CDR3 is TGTGCCAGCAGTTTGCTGGGGGGCGTACTGAACACTGAAGCTTTCTTT.

The genes are TRBV11-2 and TRBJ1-1; no clear D. The germline V gene has CDR1 SGHAT and CDR2 FQNNGV. Trimming stripped 2 bases from V and 11 bases from J, with 15 bases between. This CDR3 is 13 amino acids long. The CDR3 region has the DNA TGTGCCAGCAGCTTACATCGCGGAGATGGGGCTTTCTTT. The encoded protein is CASSLHRGDGAFF.

This clonotype was observed a few times. Written as DNA, the CDR3 is TGTGCCAGCAGTTTATCCAGGGCGACCTACGAGCAGTACTTC. Its protein product is CASSLSRATYEQYF. This sequence joins TRBV28 and TRBJ2-7, with D possibly matching TRBD1 (5 bases). CDR3 length equals 14 residues. Germline V lookup: CDR1 MDHEN, CDR2 SYDVKM. V dropped 1 base and J dropped 2 bases, with 9 bases sitting between them.